These 28 T cell receptor beta chains originate from one sample sequenced in a study of blood T cell repertoires in COVID-19. Sequencing used immunoSEQ multiplex PCR; TCRdb keeps in-frame clones, though not all of them. The top ten clones hold about 3% of a sample with around 250,000 clones, 65% to 85% of them seen once. The source material was PBMCs or T cells enriched from blood (not recorded which). These receptors all stem from a man aged 50-60 years who had recovered from COVID-19.

Written as DNA, the CDR3 is TGTGCCAGCCAAGAGGCGGGAGGGGGGACCGGGGAGCTGTTTTTT. Its translation is CASQEAGGGTGELFF. The chain combines TRBV9 with TRBJ2-2; 9 nucleotides line up with TRBD2. This CDR3 has 15 residues. Germline V gene sequence: CDR1 SGDLS, CDR2 YYNGEE. V lost 7 bases to trimming and J lost 5 bases; unmatched junction nucleotides: 9.

The V gene is TRBV7-9, the J gene TRBJ1-1, with D possibly TRBD1 on 6 matching bases. The length of the CDR3 is 15 residues. CDR1 and CDR2 (germline): SEHNR, FQNEAQ (reference sequence). V lost 5 bases and J 2 bases, leaving 15 bases between the germline ends. CDR3 sequence (DNA): TGTGCCAGCAGCCCTGGAGCGACAGGAAACACTGAAGCTTTCTTT. It encodes CASSPGATGNTEAFF.

This sequence joins TRBV13 and TRBJ2-7, with a tentative D call TRBD2 (5 bases). The germline CDR1 and CDR2 sequences are PRHDT and FYEKMQ (reference sequence). Deletions cut 4 bases from V and 0 bases from J, with 13 bases between. CDR3 length: 15 residues. The CDR3 region is CASSYAGILSYEQYF. CDR3 in DNA: TGTGCCAGCAGCTACGCCGGGATCCTCTCCTACGAGCAGTACTTC.

This clone was observed a few times. This chain connects TRBV28 to TRBJ1-2; no clear D gene. Germline V gives CDR1 MDHEN, CDR2 SYDVKM. CDR3 size: 13 residues. V gave up 3 bases and J gave up 6 bases, with 11 bases separating them. CDR3 amino acids: CASSFGQSHGYTF. The DNA of the CDR3 is TGTGCCAGCAGTTTTGGGCAGAGTCATGGCTACACCTTC.

The V call is TRBV19, the J call TRBJ2-2; TRBD2 matches 10 bases. Germline lookup yields CDR1 LNHDA and CDR2 SQIVND (reference sequence). The CDR3 length is 19 residues. With 3 bases clipped from V and 6 bases from J, the junction kept 16 bases outside the gene matches. The CDR3 region is CASSITRDRRLAGPGELFF. DNA for the CDR3: TGTGCCAGTAGTATTACCCGGGACAGAAGACTAGCGGGTCCCGGGGAGCTGTTTTTT. Based on the CDR3 plus reference TRBV19 and TRBJ2-2, the full variable domain is DGGITQSPKYLFRKEGQNVTLSCEQNLNHDAMYWYRQDPGQGLRLIYYSQIVNDFQKGDIAEGYSVSREKKESFPLTVTSAQKNPTAFYLCASSITRDRRLAGPGELFFGEGSRLTVL.

The sample holds one count of this clone. The chain links TRBV5-1 to TRBJ1-1; possible D gene TRBD1, 6 bases. Germline V gene lookup returns CDR1 SGHRS and CDR2 YFSETQ. CDR3 size: 13 residues. V gave up 3 bases and J gave up 5 bases, with 11 bases separating them. The CDR3 loop is CASSSGQNTEAFF. The CDR3 bases are TGCGCCAGCAGCTCCGGACAGAATACTGAAGCTTTCTTT.

V is TRBV9 and J is TRBJ1-4, with TRBD1 identical over 7 bases. This CDR3 spans 18 amino acids. CDR1 and CDR2 (germline): SGDLS, YYNGEE. Trimming took 0 bases from V and 0 from J; bases not matched to a gene: 8. The CDR3 DNA is TGTGCCAGCAGCGTAGGATTAGGACAGGATCCAACTAATGAAAAACTGTTTTTT. It codes for CASSVGLGQDPTNEKLFF.

This chain joins TRBV6-1 and TRBJ1-2; TRBD1 might be the D (6 bases). V was cut by 1 base and J by 5 bases, with 17 bases left in between. Germline CDR1 is MNHNS and CDR2 is SASEGT. This CDR3 region has 16 residues. The CDR3 DNA is TGTGCCAGCAGTGAAGGGCTACAGGGAGTAAGATATGGCTACACCTTC. Translation: CASSEGLQGVRYGYTF.

The V and J genes are TRBV5-4 and TRBJ2-2; 7 positions agree with TRBD1. The V and J ends lost 2 bases and 0 bases, in that order; junction bases with no gene match: 4. The CDR3 contains 16 residues. CDR1 is SGHNT and CDR2 is YYREEE in the germline V gene (reference sequence). The CDR3 reads CASSFQQGTNTGELFF. The DNA of the CDR3 is TGTGCCAGCAGCTTCCAACAGGGGACGAACACCGGGGAGCTGTTTTTT.

This clone was seen a handful of times. The chain joins TRBV11-2 to TRBJ2-1, with 10 nucleotides matching TRBD2. Germline CDR1 and CDR2: SGHAT and FQNNGV. V lost 5 bases and J lost 9; bases outside the gene matches: 13. The CDR3 runs to 16 residues. The DNA for the CDR3 is TGTGCCAGCAGCCAAGGGTCCGCAGCGGGAGGGAGTGAGCAGTTCTTC. Residues: CASSQGSAAGGSEQFF.

Regarding this clone: The limits of the CDR3 on the DNA are not certain, so only TCRdb's listed CDR3 is given. The gene calls are TRBV12-1 and TRBJ2-1; the D call TRBD2 from the table was never checked on the DNA. TRBV12-1 is an annotated pseudogene. With termini counted, the CDR3 has 16 amino acids. CDR3: CASSFGGGAPINEQFF.

The sample holds one count of this clone. The chain is built from TRBV6-2 or TRBV6-3 and TRBJ2-7, with D possibly matching TRBD2 (5 bases). The CDR3 covers 17 residues. The germline V gene has CDR1 MNHEY and CDR2 SVGEGT. V was cut by 4 bases and J by 4 bases, with 23 bases left in between. The CDR3 spells CASSFSPKDQSGYEQYF. Here the CDR3 DNA reads TGTGCCAGCAGTTTCTCCCCCAAGGATCAGAGCGGATACGAGCAGTACTTC.

This rearrangement joins TRBV9 to TRBJ1-6, with 7 bases matching TRBD1. CDR3 size: 14 residues. Germline V gene lookup returns CDR1 SGDLS and CDR2 YYNGEE. V shed 4 bases and J 9 bases; nucleotides not matched to a gene: 7. The CDR3 nucleotides read TGTGCCAGCAGCCCCGACAGGGTAGGTTCACCCCTCCACTTT. Translated, it gives CASSPDRVGSPLHF.

V is TRBV19 and J is TRBJ2-1, with D possibly matching TRBD1 (6 bases). The CDR3 has 15 residues. CDR1 is LNHDA, CDR2 SQIVND, per germline (reference sequence). V was pared by 3 bases and J by 7 bases, with 16 bases between. This CDR3 is CASSILPTGGNEQFF. CDR3 nucleotide sequence: TGTGCCAGTAGTATCCTTCCGACAGGAGGTAATGAGCAGTTCTTC.

The count of this clone is one. The J gene is TRBJ2-2, the V gene TRBV19; 9 bases match TRBD2. Germline CDR1 LNHDA, CDR2 SQIVND (reference sequence). The CDR3 is 15 residues long. Losses at the gene ends were 3 bases for V and 6 bases for J; bases not matched to a gene: 5. CDR3 nucleotides: TGTGCCAGTAGTATTTTTAGCGGGAGTCCCGGGGAGCTGTTTTTT. Amino acids: CASSIFSGSPGELFF.

This clone was recorded once. The chain combines TRBV2 with TRBJ1-6, with 9 bases identical to TRBD1. CDR3 length: 19 residues. Looked up from germline, CDR1 is SNHLY and CDR2 is FYNNEI. V lost 6 bases to trimming and J lost 0 bases; unmatched junction nucleotides: 12. CDR3 residues: CASSPSGQGPSSYNSPLHF. The CDR3 region has the DNA TGTGCCAGCAGCCCCTCGGGACAGGGCCCGAGCTCCTATAATTCACCCCTCCACTTT.

The CDR3 DNA follows: TGTGCCAGCAGTTACGGCCCGAAATCCTACAATGAGCAGTTCTTC. Amino acid sequence: CASSYGPKSYNEQFF. The V gene is TRBV6-2 or TRBV6-3, the J gene TRBJ2-1, with D unclear. The V gene lost 2 bases and the J gene lost 1 base, with 9 bases spanning the gap. The germline gives CDR1 MNHEY, CDR2 SVGEGT. This CDR3 region has 15 residues.

V gene TRBV18 combines with J gene TRBJ2-7; 9 nucleotides line up with TRBD1. The germline V gene encodes CDR1 KGHSH and CDR2 LQKENI. The CDR3 spans 13 residues. The V gene end was trimmed by 6 bases and the J gene end by 2 bases; junction bases not matched to a gene: 2. CDR3 coding DNA: TGTGCCAGCTCCGGGACAGGGCCCTACGAGCAGTACTTC. This gives the protein CASSGTGPYEQYF. Drawing the rest from reference TRBV18 and TRBJ2-7, the complete variable domain is NAGVMQNPRHLVRRRGQEARLRCSPMKGHSHVYWYRQLPEEGLKFMVYLQKENIIDESGMPKERFSAEFPKEGPSILRIQQVVRGDSAAYFCASSGTGPYEQYFGPGTRLTVT.

This chain links TRBV12-5 with TRBJ1-4; TRBD1 matches at 8 bases. V dropped 2 bases and J dropped 2; count of bases not matched to a gene: 10. Germline-derived CDR1 and CDR2 are LGHNT and FRNRAP. The CDR3 is made up of 18 amino acids. CDR3 amino acids: CASGLFPGGFSTNEKLFF. DNA of the CDR3: TGTGCTAGTGGTTTGTTTCCAGGGGGCTTTAGTACTAATGAAAAACTGTTTTTT.

The chain couples TRBV5-1 to TRBJ2-2; the D gene is possibly TRBD2 (5 bases). The CDR3 is 15 residues long. In germline, CDR1 is SGHRS, CDR2 YFSETQ. Trimming removed 4 bases at V and 2 bases at J, with 12 bases between. This CDR3 is CASSPFGINTGELFF. The CDR3 nucleotides are TGCGCCAGCAGCCCCTTCGGGATCAACACCGGGGAGCTGTTTTTT.

J is TRBJ1-2 and V is TRBV30; TRBD1 is a possible D gene (5 bases). From germline, CDR1 is GTSNPN and CDR2 SVGIG (reference sequence). Trimming took 2 bases from V and 4 from J, leaving 11 bases between them. This CDR3 spans 13 amino acids. The CDR3 coding sequence is TGTGCCTGGAGTTCCAGGGAGGGCTATGGCTACACCTTC. Translating gives CAWSSREGYGYTF.

This clone occurred a few times. J is TRBJ2-7 and V is TRBV5-1; TRBD1 matches 9 bases. Germline CDR1 is SGHRS and CDR2 is YFSETQ. This CDR3 has 14 amino acids. Losses at the gene ends were 6 bases for V and 5 bases for J; bases not matched to a gene: 9. DNA of the CDR3: TGCGCCAGCACCCGCTCGGGACAGGGACACGAGCAGTACTTC. Translating it yields CASTRSGQGHEQYF. Together with reference TRBV5-1 and TRBJ2-7, the CDR3 gives the full variable domain: KAGVTQTPRYLIKTRGQQVTLSCSPISGHRSVSWYQQTPGQGLQFLFEYFSETQRNKGNFPGRFSGRQFSNSRSEMNVSTLELGDSALYLCASTRSGQGHEQYFGPGTRLTVT.

The V call is TRBV29-1, the J call TRBJ1-1, with no clear D. The germline CDR1 and CDR2 sequences are SQVTM and ANQGSEA. Trimming removed 8 bases from V and 0 bases from J, with 13 bases in between. The CDR3 consists of 13 residues. CDR3 bases: TGCAGCCCCTCGCGGGAATTGAACACTGAAGCTTTCTTT. This encodes CSPSRELNTEAFF. Combining the CDR3 with reference TRBV29-1 and TRBJ1-1 gives the whole variable domain SAVISQKPSRDICQRGTSLTIQCQVDSQVTMMFWYRQQPGQSLTLIATANQGSEATYESGFVIDKFPISRPNLTFSTLTVSNMSPEDSSIYLCSPSRELNTEAFFGQGTRLTVV.

For the CDR3, the DNA is TGTGCCAGCAGCTTAGAAGGGAGAACCGGGGAGCTGTTTTTT. Amino acid sequence: CASSLEGRTGELFF. This chain uses TRBV5-4 with TRBJ2-2; D possibly corresponds to TRBD2 (5 bases). The CDR3 length is 14 residues. Trimming shortened V by 2 bases and J by 5 bases, and 10 bases separated the two germline ends. Germline lookup yields CDR1 SGHNT and CDR2 YYREEE (reference sequence).

The chain combines TRBV19 with TRBJ1-2, with D perhaps TRBD1 (5 bases). Germline values: CDR1 LNHDA, CDR2 SQIVND (reference sequence). This CDR3 comprises 14 residues. The ends were cut back, 3 bases at V and 4 bases at J, with 12 bases in the middle. The CDR3 here is CASSMKGLGYGYTF. CDR3 nucleotide sequence: TGTGCCAGTAGTATGAAGGGGCTTGGCTATGGCTACACCTTC.

The rearrangement uses TRBV6-5 and TRBJ2-2; D may be TRBD1 (5 bases). The CDR3 is made up of 15 amino acids. V was trimmed by 10 bases and J by 6 bases, leaving 21 bases between them. The germline gives CDR1 MNHEY, CDR2 SVGAGI. The CDR3 sequence: CAITSLAGKAGELFF. The DNA of the CDR3 is TGTGCCATCACCTCGCTGGCAGGGAAGGCCGGGGAGCTGTTTTTT.

This sequence joins TRBV30 and TRBJ2-5, with 9 bases matching TRBD1. This CDR3 is 14 amino acids long. Germline values: CDR1 GTSNPN, CDR2 SVGIG (reference sequence). The junction had 2 bases not matched to a gene; V was cut back by 2 bases and J by 1 base. The CDR3 reads CAWSKGQGQETQYF. The CDR3, as DNA: TGTGCCTGGAGTAAGGGACAGGGCCAAGAGACCCAGTACTTC.

There are a few counts of this clone. V and J are TRBV27 and TRBJ1-1; possible D gene TRBD1, 5 bases. CDR1 is MNHEY, CDR2 SMNVEV, per germline (reference sequence). CDR3 length equals 14 residues. Deletions cut 5 bases from V and 10 bases from J, with 20 bases between. The CDR3 nucleotides are TGTGCCAGCAGTCTCGGGAGGCCTCCCGGGGGAGCTTTCTTT. This gives the protein CASSLGRPPGGAFF.